A single sample is the source of the 25 T cell receptor beta chains below, sequenced in a study of T cells in Graves' hyperthyroidism and ophthalmopathy. The CDR3 regions of TCR beta were amplified from RNA transcripts. Carried out on the TCR CDR3, a first-round RT-PCR used the HTBI primer set. TCRdb called the multiplex PCR reads again in MiXCR, with one record for every CDR3 protein. This repertoire shows a few hundred thousand distinct CDR3 sequences, roughly 15% found once; its top ten account for approximately 20%. The sample comprised blood. Receptor source: a woman aged 60-70 years with Graves' ophthalmopathy.

This clonotype was counted many times. The chain uses TRBV7-2 and TRBJ2-1; 9 bases fit TRBD2. Germline CDR1 is SGHTA and CDR2 is FQGNSA. This CDR3 contains 16 residues. V trimming: 1 base; J trimming: 2 bases; junction bases outside the gene matches: 3. The CDR3 sequence: CASSLDSSGAYNEQFF. The CDR3 coding sequence is TGTGCCAGCAGCTTAGATTCTAGCGGGGCCTACAATGAGCAGTTCTTC. Drawing the rest from reference TRBV7-2 and TRBJ2-1, the complete variable domain is GAGVSQSPSNKVTEKGKDVELRCDPISGHTALYWYRQSLGQGLEFLIYFQGNSAPDKSGLPSDRFSAERTGGSVSTLTIQRTQQEDSAVYLCASSLDSSGAYNEQFFGPGTRLTVL.

This clonotype showed up many times. This chain joins TRBV5-1 and TRBJ1-2; D call uncertain. Germline CDR1 is SGHRS and CDR2 is YFSETQ. This CDR3 region has 16 residues. V shed 3 bases and J shed 2 bases, with 17 bases lying between them. CDR3 protein: CASSSGAGRTNYGYTF. CDR3 bases: TGCGCCAGCAGCTCCGGTGCGGGCAGGACGAACTATGGCTACACCTTC. The full variable domain, rest sourced from reference TRBV5-1 and TRBJ1-2, is KAGVTQTPRYLIKTRGQQVTLSCSPISGHRSVSWYQQTPGQGLQFLFEYFSETQRNKGNFPGRFSGRQFSNSRSEMNVSTLELGDSALYLCASSSGAGRTNYGYTFGSGTRLTVV.

This clonotype was seen ten or more times. The genes are TRBV28 and TRBJ1-5; no clear D. In germline, CDR1 is MDHEN, CDR2 SYDVKM. Trimming pared 4 bases from V and 5 bases from J, leaving 9 bases between. The CDR3 runs to 13 residues. CDR3 region: CASSSDTYQPQHF. The CDR3 DNA reads TGTGCCAGCAGTTCCGACACTTATCAGCCCCAGCATTTT.

The chain is built from TRBV5-1 and TRBJ1-6; D is unclear. The V end lost 0 bases, the J end lost 9 bases, and 19 bases lay between the germline ends. Germline lookup yields CDR1 SGHRS and CDR2 YFSETQ. The CDR3 has 17 residues. CDR3 nucleotides: TGCGCCAGCAGCTTGGGATCCGCGGGCCATCTTATTTCACCCCTCCACTTT. Translation: CASSLGSAGHLISPLHF.

The sample holds a few counts of this clonotype. This chain links TRBV20-1 with TRBJ1-6; perhaps TRBD1 as D (6 bases). The length of the CDR3 is 16 residues. CDR1 DFQATT and CDR2 SNEGSKA come from the germline V gene (reference sequence). Trimming removed 0 bases from V and 11 bases from J, with 20 bases in between. CDR3 DNA sequence: TGCAGTGCTAGAGAGGCGGCCCCCAGGGGAAATCCACCCCTCCACTTT. Translation: CSAREAAPRGNPPLHF.

This clonotype has just a few counts. The chain carries TRBV7-3 and TRBJ2-1; TRBD2 agrees at 7 bases. Germline V gives CDR1 SGHTA, CDR2 FQGTGA. With V trimmed by 5 bases and J by 2 bases, 6 bases remained unmatched. The CDR3 contains 15 residues. CDR3 in DNA: TGTGCCAGCAGCCTAGGACTAGTCCCCTACAATGAGCAGTTCTTC. Residues: CASSLGLVPYNEQFF.

Remarks on this clonotype: Being one base from a much bigger clone, this may be a read error. The genes are TRBV28 and TRBJ2-3; 8 bases are a match to TRBD1. Germline lookup yields CDR1 MDHEN and CDR2 SYDVKM. The V and J ends lost 3 bases and 3 bases, in that order; junction bases with no gene match: 5. CDR3 length equals 15 residues. CDR3 DNA: TGTGCCAGCAGTTTTAGCAGGGGGCGGACAGATACGCAGTATTTT. Amino acids: CASSFSRGRTDTQYF.

The sample holds many counts of this clonotype. This sequence joins TRBV5-1 and TRBJ2-7, with 8 nucleotides matching TRBD2. Germline trimming cut 0 bases from V and 6 bases from J; bases unmatched to any gene: 8. CDR3 length equals 15 residues. Germline assignment: CDR1 SGHRS and CDR2 YFSETQ. The CDR3 is CASSLEWREAREQYF. The DNA for the CDR3 is TGCGCCAGCAGCTTGGAATGGCGGGAGGCCCGCGAGCAGTACTTC.

This chain links TRBV6-5 with TRBJ1-2; a weak D match, TRBD1 (5 bases). Per germline, CDR1 MNHEY and CDR2 SVGAGI. V was shortened by 2 bases and J by 2 bases, with 9 bases between the two germline ends. CDR3 length equals 14 residues. CDR3 sequence: CASSYGTENYGYTF. Written as DNA, the CDR3 is TGTGCCAGCAGTTACGGGACGGAAAACTATGGCTACACCTTC.

In this sample, this clonotype turned up a few times. A single base separates this from a much larger clone, so it may be a read error. This chain joins TRBV5-1 and TRBJ2-1; D is undetermined. Per the germline V gene, CDR1 is SGHRS and CDR2 is YFSETQ. The CDR3 extends over 13 amino acids. Trimming pared 2 bases from V and 7 bases from J, leaving 10 bases between. CDR3 region: CASSFQDGNEQFF. In DNA, the CDR3 is TGCGCCAGCAGCTTCCAGGACGGGAATGAGCAGTTCTTC.

The chain recombines TRBV19 with TRBJ1-5; D is unresolved. V was cut by 5 bases and J by 6 bases, with 14 bases left in between. Germline V CDR1 and CDR2: LNHDA, SQIVND (reference sequence). CDR3 length: 14 residues. The CDR3 protein is CASSPHRRGQPQHF. The CDR3 DNA follows: TGTGCCAGTAGTCCCCATAGGCGAGGTCAGCCCCAGCATTTT.

This clonotype was picked up many times. The chain combines TRBV12-3 or TRBV12-4 with TRBJ1-1; 7 nucleotides line up with TRBD1. Trimming cost V 6 bases and J 7 bases; bases outside gene matches: 8. The CDR3 is 13 amino acids. The CDR3: CASRGQSLDEAFF. CDR3 coding DNA: TGTGCCAGCAGGGGACAGTCCCTCGATGAAGCTTTCTTT.

The rearrangement joins TRBV20-1 to TRBJ2-1; tentatively, D is TRBD1 or TRBD2 (5 bases each). Looked up from germline, CDR1 is DFQATT and CDR2 is SNEGSKA (reference sequence). This CDR3 comprises 14 residues. Between the trimmed V and J ends, which lost 5 bases and 10 bases, there was a span of 21 bases. The CDR3 loop reads CSAEAPGPLQEQFF. The DNA of the CDR3 is TGCAGTGCTGAGGCCCCGGGGCCCCTCCAGGAGCAGTTCTTC.

The chain couples TRBV24-1 to TRBJ1-5, with 7 bases aligning to TRBD1. V shed 9 bases, J shed 7 bases, and the junction held 11 bases outside the gene matches. This CDR3 comprises 14 residues. Germline CDR1 KGHDR, CDR2 SFDVKD. The CDR3 sequence: CATGGGREHQPQHF. The CDR3 nucleotides are TGTGCCACCGGAGGGGGCAGGGAACACCAGCCCCAGCATTTT.

Many counts were recorded for this clonotype. The chain links TRBV29-1 to TRBJ2-7; 9 bases align to TRBD1. Germline V gene data show CDR1 as SQVTM and CDR2 as ANQGSEA. The CDR3 covers 14 residues. The ends lost 6 bases at V and 7 bases at J; junction bases unmatched: 13. The CDR3 nucleotides are TGCAGCGTGGCAACACAGGGGGCGGTTATTGAGCAGTACTTC. Its translation: CSVATQGAVIEQYF.

This clonotype was counted at least ten times. The chain is built from TRBV29-1 and TRBJ1-1; D gene unclear. From germline, CDR1 is SQVTM and CDR2 ANQGSEA. This CDR3 region has 13 residues. V was trimmed by 1 base and J by 0 bases, leaving 6 bases between them. CDR3 in DNA: TGCAGCGTTGAAGGCCCCTTGAACACTGAAGCTTTCTTT. Its protein is CSVEGPLNTEAFF.

Worth noting for this clonotype: A much larger clone sits a single nucleotide away, making a read error possible. This chain uses TRBV12-3 or TRBV12-4 with TRBJ2-7; D possibly corresponds to TRBD2 (6 bases). The CDR3 spans 13 residues. The CDR3 DNA sequence: TGTGCCGGCAGTCGGGAGAACTTCAACGAGCAGTACTTC. It is translated as CAGSRENFNEQYF.

This clonotype was counted ten times or more. V usage is TRBV6-1 and J usage is TRBJ2-3; 7 nucleotides align to TRBD2. The length of the CDR3 is 13 residues. Germline V gene data show CDR1 as MNHNS and CDR2 as SASEGT. The ends lost 2 bases at V and 5 bases at J; junction bases unmatched: 1. CDR3 nucleotide sequence: TGTGCCAGCAGTGAAAGGGAGGGAGATACGCAGTATTTT. As protein: CASSEREGDTQYF.

Only a few counts were recorded for this clonotype. The chain employs TRBV28 and TRBJ2-1, with D perhaps matching TRBD2 (6 bases). Germline values: CDR1 MDHEN, CDR2 SYDVKM. Between the trimmed V and J ends, which lost 1 base and 3 bases, there was a span of 10 bases. The CDR3 is 15 residues long. CDR3: CASSLFGGDYNEQFF. The CDR3 DNA reads as TGTGCCAGCAGTTTATTCGGGGGAGACTACAATGAGCAGTTCTTC.

This clonotype has at least ten counts. The J gene is TRBJ2-1, the V gene TRBV7-8, with a weak D call TRBD2 (6 bases). CDR3 length: 15 amino acids. Looked up from germline, CDR1 is SGHVS and CDR2 is FQNEAQ. V was pared by 0 bases and J by 3 bases, with 9 bases between. CDR3 residues: CASSLAGGRYNEQFF. CDR3 sequence (DNA): TGTGCCAGCAGCTTAGCGGGAGGCCGCTACAATGAGCAGTTCTTC.

V gene TRBV10-3 combines with J gene TRBJ2-2; a weak D match, TRBD2 (6 bases). The CDR3 has 16 residues. The germline V and J ends were trimmed by 6 bases and 0 bases, with 14 bases remaining between them. Germline V gene data show CDR1 as ENHRY and CDR2 as SYGVKD. The CDR3 coding sequence is TGTGCCATCAGGCCTTCGGGGGAGACGAACACCGGGGAGCTGTTTTTT. Translating gives CAIRPSGETNTGELFF.

At least ten counts were recorded for this clonotype. This chain uses TRBV24-1 with TRBJ2-1; 10 positions match TRBD2. The V gene's germline CDR1 is KGHDR and CDR2 SFDVKD. The CDR3 runs to 15 residues. Germline trimming cut 7 bases from V and 2 bases from J; bases unmatched to any gene: 4. The CDR3 spells CATRASGGTYNEQFF. In DNA, the CDR3 is TGTGCCACCAGGGCTAGCGGGGGAACCTACAATGAGCAGTTCTTC.

The chain uses TRBV19 and TRBJ1-1, with D possibly matching TRBD1 (6 bases). The ends were cut back, 7 bases at V and 6 bases at J, with 12 bases in the middle. Germline assignment: CDR1 LNHDA and CDR2 SQIVND (reference sequence). The CDR3 spans 12 residues. The CDR3 here is CASKPGAAEAFF. Here the CDR3 DNA reads TGTGCCAGTAAACCGGGGGCCGCTGAAGCTTTCTTT.

This clonotype appeared many times. This chain connects TRBV12-5 to TRBJ2-3; no definite D call. Trimming took off 8 bases at V and 2 bases at J, with 14 bases between the two ends. The length of the CDR3 is 14 residues. Germline values: CDR1 LGHNT, CDR2 FRNRAP. The CDR3 DNA follows: TGTGCTAGTTTCGGGCTCATCCACACAGATACGCAGTATTTT. The encoded protein is CASFGLIHTDTQYF.

This clonotype occurred many times. V gene TRBV30 combines with J gene TRBJ1-1; D gene unclear. Trimming took 0 bases from V and 11 from J, leaving 13 bases between them. The CDR3 sequence is 12 residues long. The germline V gene has CDR1 GTSNPN and CDR2 SVGIG (reference sequence). The DNA for the CDR3 is TGTGCCTGGAGTGTGACCTATGGTTGGGCTTTCTTT. It yields the protein CAWSVTYGWAFF.